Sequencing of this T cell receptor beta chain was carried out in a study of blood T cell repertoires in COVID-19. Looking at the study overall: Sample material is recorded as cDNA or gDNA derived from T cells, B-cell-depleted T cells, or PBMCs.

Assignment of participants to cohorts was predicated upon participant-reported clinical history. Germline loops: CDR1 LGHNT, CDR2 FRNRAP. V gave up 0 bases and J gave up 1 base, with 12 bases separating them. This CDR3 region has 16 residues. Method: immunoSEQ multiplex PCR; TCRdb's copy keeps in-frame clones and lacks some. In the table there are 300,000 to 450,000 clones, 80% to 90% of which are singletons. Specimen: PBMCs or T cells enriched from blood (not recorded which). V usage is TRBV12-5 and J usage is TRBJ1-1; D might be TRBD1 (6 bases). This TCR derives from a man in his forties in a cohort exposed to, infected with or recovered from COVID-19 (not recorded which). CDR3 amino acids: CASGLVRGAGNTEAFF. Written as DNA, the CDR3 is TGTGCTAGTGGTTTGGTACGGGGGGCAGGGAACACTGAAGCTTTCTTT.